This T cell receptor beta chain was sequenced for a study of regulatory T cells in long-lasting Graves disease. Study information: Graves' patients who were just diagnosed had used antithyroid drugs for under 3 months.

This clonotype was counted many times. Its antigen is unknown. The time point here: newly diagnosed GD, antithyroid drugs for less than 3 months. Researchers made the TCR library from RNA that was extracted from PBMCs. Collection of peripheral blood (roughly 9.8 milliliters) was done using EDTA tubes. V lost 5 bases and J lost 8; bases outside the gene matches: 4. The CDR3 is made up of 15 amino acids. Germline V gene sequence: CDR1 SEHNR, CDR2 FQNEAQ (reference sequence). Overall study findings and caveats: Persistent patients shared some 2,900 public clonotypes among themselves. Newly diagnosed patients shared fewer, at about 890. Newly diagnosed patients had higher TCR diversity than persistent Graves' patients did.

The TCR beta library used iRepertoire HTBI primers with Arm-PCR amplification of CDR3. MiXCR, applied by TCRdb to the multiplex PCR reads, yields one record per CDR3 protein. Of 300,000 to 400,000 distinct CDR3 sequences listed, roughly 16% were seen once; the top ten hold over 20%. The sample consisted of peripheral blood mononuclear cells (PBMCs), taken at new diagnosis, from a patient treated with antithyroid drugs. This receptor was identified in a female donor with Graves disease. The chain carries TRBV7-9 and TRBJ2-1; 15 bases map to TRBD2. This chain's CDR3 is CASSGLAGGPDEQFF. The CDR3 DNA sequence: TGTGCCAGCAGCGGACTAGCGGGAGGGCCGGATGAGCAGTTCTTC. The variable domain in full, completed from reference TRBV7-9 and TRBJ2-1, reads DTGVSQNPRHKITKRGQNVTFRCDPISEHNRLYWYRQTLGQGPEFLTYFQNEAQLEKSRLLSDRFSAERPKGSFSTLEIQRTEQGDSAMYLCASSGLAGGPDEQFFGPGTRLTVL.